Listed here are 32 T cell receptor beta chains from one sample, sequenced in a study of identical twins. One entry per CDR3 protein, called by TCRdb with MiXCR from the 5' RACE reads. The sample lists some 190,000 distinct CDR3 sequences, approximately 15% occurring once. These same data were also listed under a study on T cells expressing NK-cell markers.

Material for sequencing was CD8+ T cells sorted from blood. The receptors here all came from a young woman in good health.

This clonotype was recorded a few times. V gene TRBV18 combines with J gene TRBJ2-1; 9 positions agree with TRBD1. V shed 4 bases, J shed 4 bases, and the junction held 5 bases outside the gene matches. The CDR3 consists of 15 residues. CDR1 and CDR2 (germline): KGHSH, LQKENI. The CDR3 here is CASSRPGQGYNEQFF. The CDR3 bases are TGTGCCAGCTCACGGCCGGGACAGGGTTACAATGAGCAGTTCTTC.

The chain links TRBV20-1 to TRBJ2-1; D may be TRBD2 (6 bases). CDR1 is DFQATT and CDR2 is SNEGSKA in the germline V gene (reference sequence). The V end lost 5 bases, the J end lost 4 bases, and 24 bases lay between the germline ends. The CDR3 is 17 amino acids. The CDR3 coding sequence is TGCAGTGCTCCTGGGGTGGGCCGGGACTTAGTGTACAATGAGCAGTTCTTC. As protein: CSAPGVGRDLVYNEQFF.

This clonotype came up many times. The chain uses TRBV11-2 and TRBJ2-1, with D uncertain. Trimming left V 5 bases short and J 7 bases short, with 18 bases between. The CDR3 length is 15 residues. Germline V gene lookup returns CDR1 SGHAT and CDR2 FQNNGV. In nucleotides, the CDR3 is TGTGCCAGCAGCCCAACTCGACCGTGGGGTAATGAGCAGTTCTTC. It specifies CASSPTRPWGNEQFF.

This clonotype has a handful of counts. This chain links TRBV13 with TRBJ2-5; the D gene is possibly TRBD1 (5 bases). V gave up 1 base and J gave up 3 bases, with 9 bases separating them. The length of the CDR3 is 14 residues. Germline loops: CDR1 PRHDT, CDR2 FYEKMQ (reference sequence). The CDR3 DNA is TGTGCCAGCAGCTTAGCAACAGGAAAAGAGACCCAGTACTTC. This encodes CASSLATGKETQYF. The full variable domain, rest sourced from reference TRBV13 and TRBJ2-5, is AAGVIQSPRHLIKEKRETATLKCYPIPRHDTVYWYQQGPGQDPQFLISFYEKMQSDKGSIPDRFSAQQFSDYHSELNMSSLELGDSALYFCASSLATGKETQYFGPGTRLLVL.

This CDR3 reads CASSARRRGPDTGELFF. In DNA, the CDR3 is TGTGCCAGCAGCGCGAGGCGTCGGGGCCCGGACACCGGGGAGCTGTTTTTT. The gene calls are TRBV9 and TRBJ2-2; D is possibly TRBD1 or TRBD2 (5 bases each). V gave up 3 bases and J gave up 3 bases, with 18 bases separating them. The CDR3 contains 17 residues. In germline, CDR1 is SGDLS, CDR2 YYNGEE.

This rearrangement joins TRBV12-3 or TRBV12-4 to TRBJ2-1; D is possibly TRBD1 or TRBD2 (5 bases each). The CDR3 runs 11 residues. V was cut by 5 bases and J by 8 bases, with 7 bases left in between. CDR3: CASSGTYEQFF. The CDR3, as DNA: TGTGCCAGCAGTGGGACCTATGAGCAGTTCTTC.

This clonotype was observed at least ten times. The gene calls are TRBV12-3 or TRBV12-4 and TRBJ2-1, with D unresolved. The V end was cut by 2 bases, the J end by 9 bases, with 5 bases between. CDR3 length equals 11 residues. The CDR3 region is CASSLIGEQFF. The DNA for the CDR3 is TGTGCCAGCAGTTTAATTGGTGAGCAGTTCTTC.

The chain has TRBV6-5 and TRBJ2-7; no clear D gene. The germline CDR1 and CDR2 sequences are MNHEY and SVGAGI. V was clipped by 2 bases and J by 6 bases, with 11 bases between them. The CDR3 runs to 13 residues. CDR3 amino acids: CASSYASGGEQYF. CDR3 bases: TGTGCCAGCAGTTACGCATCGGGTGGCGAGCAGTACTTC.

The table lists this clonotype with a few counts. The genes are TRBV6-5 and TRBJ2-5; 7 nucleotides agree with TRBD1. The length of the CDR3 is 14 residues. J gave up 5 bases and V 2 bases, and 5 bases lay outside the gene matches. Germline CDR1 is MNHEY and CDR2 is SVGAGI. This chain's CDR3 is CASSYGRGFETQYF. CDR3 in DNA: TGTGCCAGCAGTTACGGCAGGGGGTTTGAGACCCAGTACTTC.

This clonotype was found many times. The V gene is TRBV29-1, the J gene TRBJ2-3, with D possibly matching TRBD1 (6 bases). V was cut by 0 bases and J by 5 bases, with 15 bases left in between. Germline CDR1 is SQVTM and CDR2 is ANQGSEA. CDR3 length equals 15 residues. The CDR3 nucleotides are TGCAGCGTTGAAGATCGGGACACCTCCCTAGATACGCAGTATTTT. This gives the protein CSVEDRDTSLDTQYF.

This sequence joins TRBV9 and TRBJ1-2; D is uncertain. This CDR3 is built from 14 residues. The V gene lost 2 bases and the J gene lost 8 bases, with 16 bases spanning the gap. Germline V gene data show CDR1 as SGDLS and CDR2 as YYNGEE. CDR3: CASSVGGIGHGYTF. CDR3 nucleotide sequence: TGTGCCAGCAGCGTTGGTGGTATCGGGCACGGCTACACCTTC.

This clonotype has more than one count but fewer than ten. The chain is built from TRBV25-1 and TRBJ2-5; TRBD2 matches at 8 bases. J lost 7 bases, V lost 1 base, and 14 bases had no gene match. Germline CDR1 and CDR2: MGHDK and SYGVNS. The CDR3 loop spans 17 amino acids. The CDR3 sequence is CASSELGSGGPLGTQYF. In DNA form, the CDR3 reads TGTGCCAGCAGTGAATTAGGAAGCGGGGGACCTTTAGGGACCCAGTACTTC.

The V gene is TRBV11-2, the J gene TRBJ2-2, with unresolved D. With 3 bases removed from V and 10 bases from J, the gap between germline ends came to 9 bases. The CDR3 totals 12 residues. Germline CDR1 SGHAT, CDR2 FQNNGV. The chain's CDR3 is CASSFTSEELFF. In DNA, the CDR3 is TGTGCCAGCAGCTTTACTTCGGAGGAGCTGTTTTTT.

This clonotype appeared a few times. The CDR3 DNA is TGCAGTGCTAGAGACCGCGGAGGGGTCTACGAGCAGTACTTC. Translated, it gives CSARDRGGVYEQYF. The chain recombines TRBV20-1 with TRBJ2-7; tentative D call: TRBD2 (6 bases). The CDR3 covers 14 residues. V was shortened by 0 bases and J by 3 bases, with 12 bases between the two germline ends. Per the germline V gene, CDR1 is DFQATT and CDR2 is SNEGSKA (reference sequence).

This clonotype was found a few times. V and J are TRBV9 and TRBJ2-7, with TRBD2 matching 7 bases. The CDR3 has 16 residues. V dropped 0 bases and J dropped 2; count of bases not matched to a gene: 8. CDR1 and CDR2 (germline): SGDLS, YYNGEE. The CDR3 nucleotides are TGTGCCAGCAGCGTAGGAGAGCGGGAAAACCCCTACGAGCAGTACTTC. Protein product: CASSVGERENPYEQYF.

This chain uses TRBV11-2 with TRBJ2-1, with a tentative D call TRBD2 (5 bases). V was cut by 6 bases and J by 7 bases, with 10 bases left in between. This CDR3 is built from 12 residues. CDR1 is SGHAT and CDR2 is FQNNGV in the germline V gene. In DNA, the CDR3 is TGTGCCAGCAGAGGGAGCGGTAATGAGCAGTTCTTC. Translating it yields CASRGSGNEQFF.

This clonotype has ten or more counts. The rearrangement uses TRBV15 and TRBJ2-1, with 7 bases that match TRBD2. The germline V gene encodes CDR1 LNHNV and CDR2 YYDKDF (reference sequence). The CDR3 length is 14 residues. The V gene end was trimmed by 4 bases and the J gene end by 6 bases; junction bases not matched to a gene: 6. The CDR3 loop reads CATSKSGTINEQFF. The CDR3 DNA sequence: TGTGCCACCAGCAAGTCCGGGACTATCAATGAGCAGTTCTTC.

This clonotype was counted between two and nine times. This sequence joins TRBV7-9 and TRBJ2-7, with D hard to call. Germline assignment: CDR1 SEHNR and CDR2 FQNEAQ (reference sequence). The CDR3 totals 12 residues. Trimming removed 7 bases from V and 0 bases from J, with 7 bases in between. The CDR3 sequence is CASTGGSYEQYF. The CDR3 DNA is TGTGCCAGCACCGGCGGCTCCTACGAGCAGTACTTC.

The V and J genes are TRBV27 and TRBJ2-2; tentatively, D is TRBD2 (7 bases). Trimming took 0 bases from V and 4 from J, leaving 12 bases between them. The CDR3 sequence is 16 residues long. Germline values: CDR1 MNHEY, CDR2 SMNVEV (reference sequence). The CDR3 is CASSLSSGTFTGELFF. The CDR3 DNA follows: TGTGCCAGCAGTTTATCGAGCGGGACATTCACCGGGGAGCTGTTTTTT.

This clonotype was recorded many times. V is TRBV12-3 or TRBV12-4 and J is TRBJ2-1, with D perhaps being TRBD1 or TRBD2 (5 bases each). The CDR3 runs to 12 residues. Trimming left V 6 bases short and J 9 bases short, with 12 bases between. CDR3 sequence: CASRLGAGEQFF. CDR3 nucleotide sequence: TGTGCCAGCAGACTAGGGGCGGGTGAGCAGTTCTTC.

This rearrangement joins TRBV4-3 to TRBJ2-1; no definite D call. This CDR3 region has 12 residues. Trimming pared 1 base from V and 7 bases from J, leaving 5 bases between. Germline V gene data show CDR1 as LGHNA and CDR2 as YSLEER. The CDR3 protein is CASSQVGNEQFF. CDR3 sequence (DNA): TGCGCCAGCAGCCAAGTTGGTAATGAGCAGTTCTTC.

The chain uses TRBV4-1 and TRBJ1-2; perhaps TRBD1 as D (6 bases). Germline values: CDR1 MGHRA, CDR2 YSYEKL. There are 15 residues in the CDR3. The germline V and J ends were trimmed by 1 base and 7 bases, with 16 bases remaining between them. The DNA for the CDR3 is TGCGCCAGCAGCCAAGTTTCAGGGGCAATCGGTGGCTACACCTTC. Protein: CASSQVSGAIGGYTF.

A few counts support this clonotype. V and J are TRBV2 and TRBJ2-3, with a weak D call TRBD2 (5 bases). This CDR3 spans 14 amino acids. With 2 bases removed from V and 0 bases from J, the gap between germline ends came to 6 bases. Germline lookup yields CDR1 SNHLY and CDR2 FYNNEI. Here the CDR3 reads CASSESGSTDTQYF. The CDR3 bases are TGTGCCAGCAGTGAAAGCGGTAGCACAGATACGCAGTATTTT.

The chain links TRBV12-3 or TRBV12-4 to TRBJ2-1; 11 bases line up with TRBD2. CDR3 size: 16 residues. Trimming at V came to 5 bases and at J to 4 bases, leaving 7 bases not matched to a gene. The CDR3 reads CASSTPTSGDYNEQFF. CDR3 bases: TGTGCCAGCAGTACCCCGACTAGCGGGGATTACAATGAGCAGTTCTTC.

The chain combines TRBV29-1 with TRBJ1-2, with D maybe TRBD1 (6 bases). The germline CDR1 and CDR2 sequences are SQVTM and ANQGSEA. The CDR3 spans 16 residues. Trimming took 0 bases from V and 5 from J, leaving 19 bases between them. The CDR3 DNA follows: TGCAGCGTTGAAGATCGGATAACAGGGCCCGGGTATGGCTACACCTTC. It encodes CSVEDRITGPGYGYTF.

This clonotype has just a few counts. The chain employs TRBV7-2 and TRBJ1-5; tentatively, D is TRBD1 (6 bases). V gave up 4 bases and J gave up 2 bases, with 15 bases separating them. The germline V gene has CDR1 SGHTA and CDR2 FQGNSA. The CDR3 extends over 16 amino acids. The CDR3 DNA reads as TGTGCCAGCAGCTACAAGGGGGAAAGAGGCAATCAGCCCCAGCATTTT. It yields the protein CASSYKGERGNQPQHF.

This chain joins TRBV2 and TRBJ2-1; TRBD1 aligns across 9 bases. The V gene's germline CDR1 is SNHLY and CDR2 FYNNEI. V was pared by 4 bases and J by 0 bases, with 4 bases of the junction left unmatched. The CDR3 spans 16 residues. CDR3 protein: CASSVGGQGSYNEQFF. Written as DNA, the CDR3 is TGTGCCAGCAGTGTGGGGGGACAGGGCTCCTACAATGAGCAGTTCTTC.

The chain has TRBV9 and TRBJ2-7, with TRBD2 as a possible D gene (6 bases). CDR1 and CDR2 from the germline V gene are SGDLS and YYNGEE. The CDR3 runs 16 residues. Trimming took off 0 bases at V and 0 bases at J, with 13 bases between the two ends. The CDR3 sequence: CASSVDGGAGSYEQYF. The CDR3, as DNA: TGTGCCAGCAGCGTAGACGGCGGGGCGGGCTCCTACGAGCAGTACTTC.

The V and J genes are TRBV4-3 and TRBJ1-2; no clear D. Germline V gives CDR1 LGHNA, CDR2 YSLEER. The CDR3 has 11 amino acids. V was clipped by 5 bases and J by 8 bases, with 9 bases between them. CDR3 residues: CASSDSWGYTF. The DNA of the CDR3 is TGCGCCAGCAGCGATTCGTGGGGCTACACCTTC.

DNA for the CDR3: TGTGCCAGCAGCCCGGGCCCCAGCTCCTACAATGAGCAGTTCTTC. Its protein product is CASSPGPSSYNEQFF. The rearrangement uses TRBV5-6 and TRBJ2-1; D remains ambiguous. Trimming left V 4 bases short and J 0 bases short, with 11 bases between. The CDR3 spans 15 residues. CDR1 and CDR2 (germline): SGHDT, YYEEEE.

This clonotype was seen a handful of times. The J gene is TRBJ2-7, the V gene TRBV29-1; either TRBD1 or TRBD2 may supply D (5 bases each). CDR1 is SQVTM and CDR2 is ANQGSEA in the germline V gene. The CDR3 extends over 11 amino acids. V was shortened by 7 bases and J by 2 bases, with 9 bases between the two germline ends. CDR3 nucleotide sequence: TGCAGCGCGGGGCATACCTACGAGCAGTACTTC. It yields the protein CSAGHTYEQYF.

This clonotype was counted a few times. V is TRBV20-1 and J is TRBJ2-1; 10 nucleotides agree with TRBD2. The CDR3 loop spans 14 amino acids. Germline V gene sequence: CDR1 DFQATT, CDR2 SNEGSKA (reference sequence). The V gene end was trimmed by 6 bases and the J gene end by 8 bases; junction bases not matched to a gene: 10. Written as DNA, the CDR3 is TGCAGTGCAAATCACCGTAGCGGGGGGTATGAGCAGTTCTTC. This gives the protein CSANHRSGGYEQFF.